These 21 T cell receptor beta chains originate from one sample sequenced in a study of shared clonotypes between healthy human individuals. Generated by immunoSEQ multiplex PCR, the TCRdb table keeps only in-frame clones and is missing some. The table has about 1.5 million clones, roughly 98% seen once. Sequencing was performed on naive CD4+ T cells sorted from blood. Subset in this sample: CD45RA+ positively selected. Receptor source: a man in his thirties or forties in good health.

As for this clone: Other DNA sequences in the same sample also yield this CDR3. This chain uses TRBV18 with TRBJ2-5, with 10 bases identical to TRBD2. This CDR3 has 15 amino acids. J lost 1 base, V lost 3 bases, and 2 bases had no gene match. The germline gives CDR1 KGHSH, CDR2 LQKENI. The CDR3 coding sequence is TGTGCCAGCTCACCTCCTAGCGGGAGCCAAGAGACCCAGTACTTC. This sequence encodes CASSPPSGSQETQYF.

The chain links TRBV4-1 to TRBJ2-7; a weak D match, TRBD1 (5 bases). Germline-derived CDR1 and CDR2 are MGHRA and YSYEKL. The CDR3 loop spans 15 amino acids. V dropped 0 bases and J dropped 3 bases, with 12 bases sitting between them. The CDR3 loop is CASSQDRTGIYEQYF. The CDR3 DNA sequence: TGCGCCAGCAGCCAAGATCGTACAGGAATCTACGAGCAGTACTTC.

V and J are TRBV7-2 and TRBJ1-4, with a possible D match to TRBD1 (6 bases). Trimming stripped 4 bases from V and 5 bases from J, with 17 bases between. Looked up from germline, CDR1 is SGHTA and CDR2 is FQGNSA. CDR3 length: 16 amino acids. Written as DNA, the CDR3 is TGTGCCAGCAGCTCCCCCCAGTGGGGGGCGAATGAAAAACTGTTTTTT. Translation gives CASSSPQWGANEKLFF. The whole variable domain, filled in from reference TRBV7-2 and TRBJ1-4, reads GAGVSQSPSNKVTEKGKDVELRCDPISGHTALYWYRQSLGQGLEFLIYFQGNSAPDKSGLPSDRFSAERTGGSVSTLTIQRTQQEDSAVYLCASSSPQWGANEKLFFGSGTQLSVL.

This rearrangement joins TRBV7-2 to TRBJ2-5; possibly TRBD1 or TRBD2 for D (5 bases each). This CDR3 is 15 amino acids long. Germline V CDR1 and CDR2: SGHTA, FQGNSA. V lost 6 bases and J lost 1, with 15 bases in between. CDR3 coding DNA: TGTGCCAGCAGTTCATGGCCCGGGGCCCAAGAGACCCAGTACTTC. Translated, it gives CASSSWPGAQETQYF.

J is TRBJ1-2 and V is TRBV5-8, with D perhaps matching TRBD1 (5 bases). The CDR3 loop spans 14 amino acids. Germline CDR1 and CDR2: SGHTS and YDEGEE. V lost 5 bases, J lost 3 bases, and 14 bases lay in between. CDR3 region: CASRPLGADYGYTF. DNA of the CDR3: TGTGCCAGCAGACCTCTAGGGGCCGACTATGGCTACACCTTC.

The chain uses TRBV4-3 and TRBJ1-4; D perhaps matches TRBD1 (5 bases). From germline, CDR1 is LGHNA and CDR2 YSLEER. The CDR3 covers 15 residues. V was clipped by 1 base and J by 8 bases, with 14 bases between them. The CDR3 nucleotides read TGCGCCAGCAGCCAAGTACCGGGGTGGGACGAAAAACTGTTTTTT. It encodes CASSQVPGWDEKLFF.

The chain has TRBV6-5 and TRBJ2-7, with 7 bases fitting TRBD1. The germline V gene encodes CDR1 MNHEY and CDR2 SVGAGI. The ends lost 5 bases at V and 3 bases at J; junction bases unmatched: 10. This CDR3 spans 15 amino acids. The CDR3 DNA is TGTGCCAGCAGTCCTTACGGGACAGTGTTCTACGAGCAGTACTTC. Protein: CASSPYGTVFYEQYF.

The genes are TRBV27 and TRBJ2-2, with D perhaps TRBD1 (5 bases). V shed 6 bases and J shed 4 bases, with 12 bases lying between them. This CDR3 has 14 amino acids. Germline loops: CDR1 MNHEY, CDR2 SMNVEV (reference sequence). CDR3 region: CASRGLGVTGELFF. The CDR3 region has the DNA TGTGCCAGCAGGGGGTTAGGGGTCACCGGGGAGCTGTTTTTT.

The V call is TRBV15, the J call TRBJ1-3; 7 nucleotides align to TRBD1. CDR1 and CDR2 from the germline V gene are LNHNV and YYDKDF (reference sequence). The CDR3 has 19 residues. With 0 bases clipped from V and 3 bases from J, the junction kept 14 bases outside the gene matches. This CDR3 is CATSRDPPRQGILGNTIYF. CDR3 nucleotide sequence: TGTGCCACCAGCAGAGATCCCCCCAGACAGGGCATACTTGGAAACACCATATATTTT.

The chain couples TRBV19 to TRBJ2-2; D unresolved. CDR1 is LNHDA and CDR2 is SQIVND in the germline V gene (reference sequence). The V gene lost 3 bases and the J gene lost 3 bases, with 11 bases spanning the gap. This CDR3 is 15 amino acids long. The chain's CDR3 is CASSISSVHTGELFF. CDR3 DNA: TGTGCCAGTAGTATTAGTTCCGTCCACACCGGGGAGCTGTTTTTT.

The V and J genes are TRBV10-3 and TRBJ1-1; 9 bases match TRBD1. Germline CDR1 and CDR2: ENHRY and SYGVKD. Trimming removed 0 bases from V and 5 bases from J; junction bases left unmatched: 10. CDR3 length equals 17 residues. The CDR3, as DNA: TGTGCCATCAGTGAGTCGGTCCCGGGACAGGGACAAACTGAAGCTTTCTTT. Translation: CAISESVPGQGQTEAFF.

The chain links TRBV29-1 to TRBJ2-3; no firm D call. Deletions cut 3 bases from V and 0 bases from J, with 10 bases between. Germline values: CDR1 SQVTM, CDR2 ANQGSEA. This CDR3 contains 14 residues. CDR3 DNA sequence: TGCAGCGTTGATCCAGGCGCCAGCACAGATACGCAGTATTTT. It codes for CSVDPGASTDTQYF.

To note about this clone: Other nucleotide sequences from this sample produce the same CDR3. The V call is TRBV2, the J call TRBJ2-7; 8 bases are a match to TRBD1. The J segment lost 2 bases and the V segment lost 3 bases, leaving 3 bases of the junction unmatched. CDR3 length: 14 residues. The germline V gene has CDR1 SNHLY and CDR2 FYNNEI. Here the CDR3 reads CASSDGQGAYEQYF. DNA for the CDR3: TGTGCCAGCAGTGACGGACAGGGAGCCTACGAGCAGTACTTC. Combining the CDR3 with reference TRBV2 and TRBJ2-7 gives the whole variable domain EPEVTQTPSHQVTQMGQEVILRCVPISNHLYFYWYRQILGQKVEFLVSFYNNEISEKSEIFDDQFSVERPDGSNFTLKIRSTKLEDSAMYFCASSDGQGAYEQYFGPGTRLTVT.

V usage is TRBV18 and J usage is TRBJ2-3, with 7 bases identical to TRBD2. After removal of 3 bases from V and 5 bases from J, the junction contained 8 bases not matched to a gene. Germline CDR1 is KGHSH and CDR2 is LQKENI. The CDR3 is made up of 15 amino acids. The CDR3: CASSPEAGVLDTQYF. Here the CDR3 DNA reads TGTGCCAGCTCACCTGAGGCGGGAGTCCTAGATACGCAGTATTTT.

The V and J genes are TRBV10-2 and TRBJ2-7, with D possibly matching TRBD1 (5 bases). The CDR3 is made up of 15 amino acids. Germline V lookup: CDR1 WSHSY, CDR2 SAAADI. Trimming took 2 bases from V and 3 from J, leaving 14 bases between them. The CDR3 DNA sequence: TGCGCCAGCAGTGAGGTGGGGCAGACGAACTACGAGCAGTACTTC. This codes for CASSEVGQTNYEQYF.

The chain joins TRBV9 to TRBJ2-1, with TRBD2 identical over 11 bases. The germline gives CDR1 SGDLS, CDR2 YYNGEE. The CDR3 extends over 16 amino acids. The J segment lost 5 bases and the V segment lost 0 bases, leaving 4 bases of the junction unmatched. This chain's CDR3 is CASSVGGTSGNNEQFF. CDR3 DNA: TGTGCCAGCAGCGTAGGCGGGACTAGCGGTAACAATGAGCAGTTCTTC.

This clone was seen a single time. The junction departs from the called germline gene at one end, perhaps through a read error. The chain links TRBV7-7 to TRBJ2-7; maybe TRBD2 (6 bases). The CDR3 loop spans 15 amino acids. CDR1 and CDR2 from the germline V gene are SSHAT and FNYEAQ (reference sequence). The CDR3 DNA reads TGTGCTAGCAGCTTCGGATCATCGGGAGCCTACGAGCAGTACTTC. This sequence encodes CASSFGSSGAYEQYF.

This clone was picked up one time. DNA for the CDR3: TGCAGCGTTGATCGGAGCACAGATACGCAGTATTTT. Translation gives CSVDRSTDTQYF. This chain uses TRBV29-1 with TRBJ2-3, with D hard to call. CDR3 length equals 12 residues. Germline-derived CDR1 and CDR2 are SQVTM and ANQGSEA. Trimming stripped 3 bases from V and 0 bases from J, with 4 bases between.

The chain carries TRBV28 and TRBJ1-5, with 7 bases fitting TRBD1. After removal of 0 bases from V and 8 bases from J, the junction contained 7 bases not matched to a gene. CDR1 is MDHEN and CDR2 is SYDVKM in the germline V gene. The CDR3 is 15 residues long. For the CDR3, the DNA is TGTGCCAGCAGTTTATGGGGGGACAGTAGTAAGCCCCAGCATTTT. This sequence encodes CASSLWGDSSKPQHF.

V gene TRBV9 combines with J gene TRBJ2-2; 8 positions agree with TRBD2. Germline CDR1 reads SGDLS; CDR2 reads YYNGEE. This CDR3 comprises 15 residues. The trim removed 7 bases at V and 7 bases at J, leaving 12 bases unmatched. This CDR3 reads CASHRGGAHNGELFF. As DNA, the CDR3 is TGTGCCAGCCACCGGGGGGGGGCGCATAACGGGGAGCTGTTTTTT.

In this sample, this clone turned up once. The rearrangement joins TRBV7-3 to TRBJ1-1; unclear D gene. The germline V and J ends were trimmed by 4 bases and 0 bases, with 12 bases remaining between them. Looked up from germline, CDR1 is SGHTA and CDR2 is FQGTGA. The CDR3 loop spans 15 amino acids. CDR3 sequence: CASSSYSTMNTEAFF. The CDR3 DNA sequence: TGTGCCAGCAGCTCATATTCAACCATGAACACTGAAGCTTTCTTT.